This record looks at one TCR beta chain sequence and its context. Its antigen is unknown. This sample is drawn from a study of human T cells and chemical hapten exposure. Notes on the study in general: Relative to controls, expanded TCRs formed significantly more large CDR3 similarity clusters.

Sample time point: patch test 3, about 24 weeks after DPC sensitization. The treatment is: therapeutic diphenylcyclopropenone sensitization with weekly scalp DPC. The donor pool consisted of alopecia patients aged 18 to 70 years, considered suitable for DPC. TCRdb used MiXCR to reprocess the RACE reads, holding one entry per CDR3 protein. The sample includes roughly 90,000 distinct CDR3 sequences, roughly 10% of them seen just once. This CDR3 contains 14 residues. V lost 3 bases and J 2 bases, leaving 11 bases between the germline ends. CDR1 and CDR2 (germline): DFQATT, SNEGSKA (reference sequence). The chain joins TRBV20-1 to TRBJ2-4; D might be TRBD2 (5 bases). The material sequenced was whole blood, taken in connection with sensitization to the hapten diphenylcyclopropenone (DPC). This receptor was taken from a woman in her twenties or thirties with alopecia areata. Some clones in this sample may be carry-over from other donors' samples. The CDR3 sequence: CSASGEGTKNIQYF. The CDR3 coding sequence is TGCAGTGCTAGCGGAGAGGGAACCAAAAACATTCAGTACTTC.